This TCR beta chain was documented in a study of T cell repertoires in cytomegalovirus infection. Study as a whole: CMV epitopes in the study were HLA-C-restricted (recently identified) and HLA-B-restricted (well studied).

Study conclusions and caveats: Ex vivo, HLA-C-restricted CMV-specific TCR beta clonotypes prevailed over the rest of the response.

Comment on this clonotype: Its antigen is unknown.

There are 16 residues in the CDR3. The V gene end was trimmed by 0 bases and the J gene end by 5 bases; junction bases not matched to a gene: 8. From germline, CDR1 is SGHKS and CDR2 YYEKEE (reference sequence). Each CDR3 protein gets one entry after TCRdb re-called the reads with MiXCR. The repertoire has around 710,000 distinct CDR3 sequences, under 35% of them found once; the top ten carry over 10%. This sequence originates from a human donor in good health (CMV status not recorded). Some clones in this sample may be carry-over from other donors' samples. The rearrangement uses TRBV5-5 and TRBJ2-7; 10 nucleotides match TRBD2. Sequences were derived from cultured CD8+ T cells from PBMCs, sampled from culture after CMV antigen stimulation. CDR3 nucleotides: TGTGCCAGCAGCTTGGGTAGCGGGGGGAGTCGGGACGAGCAGTACTTC. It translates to CASSLGSGGSRDEQYF.